This T cell receptor (beta chain) was identified during a study of blood T cell repertoires in COVID-19. Study-level information: Material from acute and convalescent COVID-19 was sourced from the United States, Italy and Spain. The cDNA or gDNA used as material had been derived from T cells, B-cell-depleted T cells, or PBMCs.

Authors' processing steps: Estimation of nucleated cell counts relied on the amplification of reference gene primers. The assay was immunoSEQ multiplex PCR, and TCRdb's table has in-frame clones only and misses some. That table gives V, J and clone size, and the DNA gave D and trimming. The table lists around 190,000 clones, 76% of them singletons. V dropped 3 bases and J dropped 1 base, with 13 bases sitting between them. CDR1 is MNHEY and CDR2 is SMNVEV in the germline V gene (reference sequence). The CDR3 has 15 amino acids. The clonotype originates from a woman between 50 and 59 years old with active or convalescent COVID-19. Input material: peripheral blood. The rearrangement uses TRBV27 and TRBJ2-7, with a tentative D call TRBD2 (7 bases). The CDR3 DNA is TGTGCCAGCAGTTTGGGGGGGGCTGGATCCTACGAGCAGTACTTC. Translation gives CASSLGGAGSYEQYF.